The clone carrying this T cell receptor (beta chain) showed up just a few times. The antigen remains unidentified. The data belong to a study of post-analysis software for immune sequencing data. Study context: Secondary progressive, relapsing-remitting and progressive-relapsing multiple sclerosis were among the included disease courses.

V shed 0 bases and J shed 0 bases, with 18 bases lying between them. CDR1 is SGHDN, CDR2 FVKESK, per germline. The CDR3 spans 19 residues. Researchers reported that TCR beta cDNA libraries carried unique molecular identifiers. TCRdb passed the PCR reads through MiXCR, listing each CDR3 protein once. This table has roughly 730,000 distinct CDR3 sequences, about 32% appearing once. General study findings and limits: TRBV segments more frequent in patients than in controls numbered roughly 5 and included TRBV5-6, TRBV5-1 and TRBV20-1. Normalized Chao1 diversity was significantly lower in multiple sclerosis patients than in controls.

This chain connects TRBV14 to TRBJ2-1, with a possible D match to TRBD1 (5 bases). The origin of this receptor is a girl between 5 and 17 years old with multiple sclerosis. The sample consisted of blood. The CDR3: CASSQDRQGGPSSYNEQFF. The CDR3 nucleotides read TGTGCCAGCAGCCAAGATCGGCAGGGCGGCCCAAGCTCCTACAATGAGCAGTTCTTC. Complete variable domain (other parts from reference TRBV14 and TRBJ2-1): EAGVTQFPSHSVIEKGQTVTLRCDPISGHDNLYWYRRVMGKEIKFLLHFVKESKQDESGMPNNRFLAERTGGTYSTLKVQPAELEDSGVYFCASSQDRQGGPSSYNEQFFGPGTRLTVL.